This section outlines one T cell receptor beta chain sequence together with its context. An amount of RNA that ranged from roughly 0.5 to 1 ug was reverse transcribed with random hexamers. In TCRdb, the immunoSEQ multiplex PCR reads were re-called with MiXCR into one record per CDR3 protein. The repertoire holds tens of thousands of distinct CDR3 sequences, with about 96% as singletons. Negative isolation was used for CD8+ and CD4+ T cells and FACS enrichment for TEMRA cells. The ends were cut back, 5 bases at V and 4 bases at J, with 20 bases in the middle. CDR1 and CDR2 (germline): LNHDA, SQIVND (reference sequence). The CDR3 covers 16 residues. The data were taken from a study of CD8 T cells in Susac syndrome.

This TCR derives from a human donor with Susac syndrome. V gene TRBV19 combines with J gene TRBJ1-1, with unresolved D. Sequenced sample: CD8+ T cells from PBMCs. CDR3 sequence reads: CASSLRTSGEGTEAFF. DNA of the CDR3: TGTGCCAGTAGTTTGCGGACCTCCGGTGAGGGCACTGAAGCTTTCTTT.